The sequence of this T cell receptor (beta chain) was determined in a study of T cell repertoires in ileal Crohn's disease. About the study: All patients had surgery for stricturing (61%) or penetrating (roughly 39%) disease.

General study findings and limits: Compared with CD4 T cells, sorted CD8 cells carried more expanded clones.

Per sample, 400 to 550 nanograms of biopsy DNA were TCRB immunosequenced. Profiled with immunoSEQ multiplex PCR; TCRdb holds only in-frame clones, not every one. Of approximately 15,000 clones detected, less than 85% appear once; the ten largest clones hold 3.5% to 5%. CDR1 and CDR2 from the germline V gene are MNHEY and SMNVEV (reference sequence). V lost 5 bases, J lost 4 bases, and 14 bases stayed unmatched. The CDR3 contains 17 residues. Adults with ileal or ileocolonic Crohn's disease and an indication for resection were eligible. About this clone: What it binds is unknown.

The chain combines TRBV27 with TRBJ1-1; 9 bases fit TRBD1. The sequenced material came from ileal tissue. The receptor's source is an adult with Crohn's disease. The DNA for the CDR3 is TGTGCCAGCAGTACCGAAACAGGGGGCGATCTTGGCACTGAAGCTTTCTTT. Protein: CASSTETGGDLGTEAFF.